Listed below are T cell receptor beta chains from one sample, sequenced in a study of T cell changes during pregnancy in multiple sclerosis. Profiled with immunoSEQ multiplex PCR; TCRdb holds only in-frame clones, not every one. The sample yields fewer than 45,000 clones, about 92% seen once. Sequenced material: CD4+ T cells from peripheral blood mononuclear cells, taken in the third trimester of pregnancy. The receptors were gathered from a female donor with multiple sclerosis, enrolled in a pregnancy study. Each CDR3 is given without its conserved first and last residue. Rows may omit the clone size; those that give it use once, few, many or a size class.

j_gene,abundance,len,v_gene,CDR3aa
TRBJ2-7,-,10,TRBV11-2,ASRQGSTEQY
TRBJ1-1,-,13,TRBV4-1,ASSRRGKVRLEAF
TRBJ2-2,-,11,TRBV18,ASSPTGTGELF
TRBJ2-1,-,13,TRBV7-9,ASSSSGIKGNEQF
TRBJ1-1,-,11,TRBV6-6,ASSFPDRAEAF
TRBJ1-2,-,14,TRBV16,ASSQYAVLGPDGYT
TRBJ1-1,-,10,TRBV7-2,ASSPRTAEAF
TRBJ1-5,-,13,TRBV19,ATNRQGYRNQPQH
TRBJ2-7,-,15,TRBV19,ASSIPSVAAVQPEQY
TRBJ1-2,-,11,TRBV19,ASSIGSGWGYT
TRBJ2-7,-,12,TRBV4-3,ASSRETDRYEQY
TRBJ2-3,-,13,TRBV2,ASSRLAISPDTQY
TRBJ1-4,-,12,TRBV2,ASARQGINEKLF
TRBJ1-2,few,14,TRBV5-1,ASSPQKVVSGYGYT
TRBJ2-3,-,13,TRBV7-9,ASSLLGREVNTQY
TRBJ2-7,-,11,TRBV5-5,ASSWTGASEQY
TRBJ2-3,few,12,TRBV19,ATRLAGNTDTQY
TRBJ2-5,-,10,TRBV29-1,SVELTGETQY
TRBJ2-7,-,13,TRBV4-1,ASSQRNTGGDEQY
TRBJ1-1,-,12,TRBV5-4,ASSTSGMNTEAF
TRBJ1-1,-,10,TRBV28,ASSFPRGRAF
TRBJ2-7,few,12,TRBV5-4,ASSPGQGAYEQY
TRBJ1-2,-,12,TRBV28,ASSLPQGAYGYT
TRBJ2-5,-,12,TRBV6-1,ASSPQIYQETQY
TRBJ2-7,-,12,TRBV9,ASSSRQESYEQY
TRBJ2-1,once,15,TRBV7-9,ASSPLRSLRGHGEQF
TRBJ2-3,-,12,TRBV15,ATSRDPLIDTQY
TRBJ1-1,-,10,TRBV5-1,ASSLAGERAF
TRBJ2-2,-,14,TRBV11-1,ASSALGRANTGELF
TRBJ2-3,-,13,TRBV9,ASSVTTSQRDTQY
TRBJ2-5,-,14,TRBV6-5,ASSYEAGGPRETQY
TRBJ1-4,-,14,TRBV19,ASSPTDRARNEKLF
TRBJ2-1,-,14,TRBV7-9,ASSLFGSAAYNEQF
TRBJ2-5,-,13,TRBV6-5,ASSSRSTGRETQY
TRBJ1-1,once,11,TRBV29-1,SVGRGGKTEAF
TRBJ2-7,-,11,TRBV10-3,AISEGQGIEQY
TRBJ1-5,-,12,TRBV4-1,ASSLKQGNQPQH
TRBJ2-7,-,14,TRBV14,ASSPLQGKGSYEQY
TRBJ2-3,-,14,TRBV18,ASSKKGTTNTDTQY
TRBJ1-1,-,10,TRBV5-1,ASSLQNTEAF
TRBJ1-5,-,13,TRBV6-5,ASSYSGYSNQPQH
TRBJ1-1,-,13,TRBV5-1,ASSFPGTGHPEAF
TRBJ2-3,-,14,TRBV27,ASSLGTGSFTDTQY
TRBJ2-5,-,12,TRBV6-1,ASSERGAGETQY
TRBJ1-1,-,10,TRBV6-5,ASSSTDREAF
TRBJ2-1,once,12,TRBV30,AWSTGTGYYEQF
TRBJ2-3,-,15,TRBV6-1,ASSEAPGWGDTDTQY